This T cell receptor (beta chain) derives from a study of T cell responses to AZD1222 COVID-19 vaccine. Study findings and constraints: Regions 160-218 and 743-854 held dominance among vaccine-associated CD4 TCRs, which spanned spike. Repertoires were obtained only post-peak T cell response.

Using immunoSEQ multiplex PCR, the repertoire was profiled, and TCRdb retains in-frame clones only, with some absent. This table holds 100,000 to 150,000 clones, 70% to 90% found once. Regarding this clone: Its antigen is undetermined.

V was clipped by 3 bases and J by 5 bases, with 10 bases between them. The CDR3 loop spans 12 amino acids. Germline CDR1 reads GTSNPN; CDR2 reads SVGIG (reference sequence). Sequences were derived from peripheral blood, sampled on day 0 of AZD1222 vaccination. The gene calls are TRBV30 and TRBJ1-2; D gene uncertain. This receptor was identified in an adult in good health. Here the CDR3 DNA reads TGTGCCTGGAGGATCGGAGGGTATGGCTACACCTTC. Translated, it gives CAWRIGGYGYTF.